These T cell receptor beta chains were read from a single sample in a study of blood T cell repertoires in COVID-19. The repertoire was sequenced with immunoSEQ multiplex PCR; TCRdb's copy has only in-frame clones and lacks some. The repertoire consists of roughly 180,000 clones, with over 75% occurring once and the leading ten covering 6.9%. The sample consisted of peripheral blood. These receptors came from an elderly man with COVID-19, enrolled during active disease. The CDR3 runs from the conserved cysteine through the conserved F or W. The order of the fields is J gene, clone size, V gene, D gene, CDR3 DNA, CDR3 protein. The D gene is left open where the match is weak. Clone size is stated in some rows and not others, as once, few, many or a class when expanded.

TRBJ2-3	.	TRBV12-3/TRBV12-4	.	TGTGCCAGCAGTTTCCGGGGTCCAGATACGCAGTATTTT	CASSFRGPDTQYF
TRBJ2-7	.	TRBV3-1/TRBV3-2	.	TGTGCCAGCAGCCACCCGAGTAGTGGCGAGCAGTACTTC	CASSHPSSGEQYF
TRBJ1-3	.	TRBV15	.	TGTGCCACCAGCAGTCTACTTTTGGGGAGAGGAAACACCATATATTTT	CATSSLLLGRGNTIYF
TRBJ1-6	.	TRBV6-6	TRBD1	TGTGCCAGCAGTTTGGGACAGGGCGGCGTCAATTCACCCCTCCACTTT	CASSLGQGGVNSPLHF
TRBJ1-4	.	TRBV19	.	TGTGCCAGTAGTATAGCGACGGGAAATGAAAAACTGTTTTTT	CASSIATGNEKLFF
TRBJ1-3	.	TRBV5-6	.	TGTGCCAGCAGCTTGGGACAGGCTTCTGGAAACACCATATATTTT	CASSLGQASGNTIYF
TRBJ1-4	.	TRBV20-1	TRBD1	TGCAGTGCTAGTCCTCCAGGGACAGCAACTAATGAAAAACTGTTTTTT	CSASPPGTATNEKLFF
TRBJ1-6	.	TRBV9	.	TGTGCCAGCAGCGTAGATTGGAGTCTGGGTTCACCCCTCCACTTT	CASSVDWSLGSPLHF
TRBJ1-1	.	TRBV6-5	.	TGTGCCAGCAGTCGCGCGGTTTTGGTGAACACTGAAGCTTTCTTT	CASSRAVLVNTEAFF
TRBJ2-5	.	TRBV28	.	TGTGCCAGCAGGGATACAGGGACCCAGTACTTC	CASRDTGTQYF
TRBJ1-6	.	TRBV11-2	.	TGTGCCAGCAGCTCACGATTGGGGGGGCTGGGTAATTCACCCCTCCACTTT	CASSSRLGGLGNSPLHF
TRBJ2-2	.	TRBV19	TRBD2	TGTGCCAGTAGACTAGCGGGGGGCCCTCCCGGGGAGCTGTTTTTT	CASRLAGGPPGELFF
TRBJ1-4	.	TRBV25-1	TRBD1	TGTGCCAGCAGTGATCGGACAGGGGGTAGGGGAAAACTGTTTTTT	CASSDRTGGRGKLFF
TRBJ1-1	.	TRBV10-3	TRBD1	TGTGCCATCAGTGCCCCGGGACAGGGAGAAACTGAAGCTTTCTTT	CAISAPGQGETEAFF
TRBJ1-6	.	TRBV9	TRBD1	TGTGCCAGCAGCGTAGGGGACAGGGTGATATATAATTCACCCCTCCACTTT	CASSVGDRVIYNSPLHF
TRBJ1-1	once	TRBV2	.	TGTGCCAGCAGTGAAGCGTGGGGGCACACTGAAGCTTTCTTT	CASSEAWGHTEAFF
TRBJ2-2	.	TRBV4-2	.	TGTGCCAGCAGCCAAGGGGGCGGGAACACCGGGGAGCTGTTTTTT	CASSQGGGNTGELFF
TRBJ1-2	few	TRBV5-1	TRBD1	TGCGCCAGCAGCTTTGACAGGGGAAATGGCTACACCTTC	CASSFDRGNGYTF
TRBJ2-1	.	TRBV18	TRBD2	TGTGCCAGCTCACGAACCCCAGGAGCGGGGGGTCGCAATGAGCAGTTCTTC	CASSRTPGAGGRNEQFF
TRBJ2-5	.	TRBV24-1	TRBD1	TGTGCCACCAGTGATTGGGGGACAGGGGAACAAGAGACCCAGTACTTC	CATSDWGTGEQETQYF
TRBJ1-2	.	TRBV6-5	.	TGTGCCAGCAGCACCCCCAGGGCCCGCTATGGCTACACCTTC	CASSTPRARYGYTF
TRBJ2-3	.	TRBV7-2	TRBD2	TGTGCCAGCAGTTCCCAGACTAGCGGGGATACGCAGTATTTT	CASSSQTSGDTQYF
TRBJ2-6	.	TRBV6-1	.	TGTGCCAGCAGTGTAAGAGGGGACTTCGGCCTAACCGGGGCCAACGTCCTGACTTTC	CASSVRGDFGLTGANVLTF
TRBJ2-1	.	TRBV28	TRBD2	TGTGCCAGCAGGGGGAGGGCTTACAATGAGCAGTTCTTC	CASRGRAYNEQFF
TRBJ2-2	.	TRBV27	.	TGTGCCAGCAGTTTTCACAGGGACACCGGGGAGCTGTTTTTT	CASSFHRDTGELFF
TRBJ1-5	.	TRBV9	TRBD1	TGTGCCAGCAGGGGTGGACAGGGTAATCAGCCCCAGCATTTT	CASRGGQGNQPQHF
TRBJ1-3	.	TRBV15	TRBD1	TGTGCCACCAGCCGGGACAGAGGCGCTCCTGGAAACACCATATATTTT	CATSRDRGAPGNTIYF
TRBJ1-3	.	TRBV5-1	.	TGCGCCAGCAGCTCTACAGGGAATGCTGGAAACACCATATATTTT	CASSSTGNAGNTIYF
TRBJ2-1	.	TRBV28	.	TGTGCCAGCAGTTCCCGAGTCGGATATAATGGGGGCAGGGGGCAGTTCTTC	CASSSRVGYNGGRGQFF
TRBJ1-1	.	TRBV14	.	TGTGCCAGCAGCCTTACAGTGAACACTGAAGCTTTCTTT	CASSLTVNTEAFF
TRBJ2-3	.	TRBV7-9	TRBD2	TGTGCCAGCAGCGCCGGACTAGCAGATACGCAGTATTTT	CASSAGLADTQYF
TRBJ1-1	.	TRBV15	TRBD1	TGTGCCACCAGCCCTCGGACAGGGGCTAGGAACACTGAAGCTTTCTTT	CATSPRTGARNTEAFF